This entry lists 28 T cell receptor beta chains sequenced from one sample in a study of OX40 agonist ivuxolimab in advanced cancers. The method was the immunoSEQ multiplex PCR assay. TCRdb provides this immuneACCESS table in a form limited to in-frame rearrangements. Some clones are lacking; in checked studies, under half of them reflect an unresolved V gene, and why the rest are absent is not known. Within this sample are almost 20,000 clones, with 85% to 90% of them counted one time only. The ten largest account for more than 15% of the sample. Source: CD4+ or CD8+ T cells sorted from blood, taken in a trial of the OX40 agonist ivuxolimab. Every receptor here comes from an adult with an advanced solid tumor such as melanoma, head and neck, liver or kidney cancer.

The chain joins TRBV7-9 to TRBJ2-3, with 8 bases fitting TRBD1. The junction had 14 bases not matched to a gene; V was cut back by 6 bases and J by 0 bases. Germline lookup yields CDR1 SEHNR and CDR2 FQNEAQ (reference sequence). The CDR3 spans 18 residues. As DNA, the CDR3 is TGTGCCAGCAGTAAGACAGGGGCGAGAGGTCCTAGCACAGATACGCAGTATTTT. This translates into CASSKTGARGPSTDTQYF. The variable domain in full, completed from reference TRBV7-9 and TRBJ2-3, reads DTGVSQNPRHKITKRGQNVTFRCDPISEHNRLYWYRQTLGQGPEFLTYFQNEAQLEKSRLLSDRFSAERPKGSFSTLEIQRTEQGDSAMYLCASSKTGARGPSTDTQYFGPGTRLTVL.

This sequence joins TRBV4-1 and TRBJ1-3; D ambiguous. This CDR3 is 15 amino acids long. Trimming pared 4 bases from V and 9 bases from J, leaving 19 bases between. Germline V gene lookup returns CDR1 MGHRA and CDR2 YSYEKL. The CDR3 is CASSPPGARGVTIYF. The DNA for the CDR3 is TGCGCCAGCAGCCCCCCAGGAGCCCGCGGTGTCACCATATATTTT.

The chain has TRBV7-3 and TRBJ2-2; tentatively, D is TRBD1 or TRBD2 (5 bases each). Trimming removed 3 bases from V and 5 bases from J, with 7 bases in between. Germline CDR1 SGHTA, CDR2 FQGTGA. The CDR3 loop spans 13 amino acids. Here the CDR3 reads CASSFGGTGELFF. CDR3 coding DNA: TGTGCCAGCAGCTTTGGGGGAACCGGGGAGCTGTTTTTT.

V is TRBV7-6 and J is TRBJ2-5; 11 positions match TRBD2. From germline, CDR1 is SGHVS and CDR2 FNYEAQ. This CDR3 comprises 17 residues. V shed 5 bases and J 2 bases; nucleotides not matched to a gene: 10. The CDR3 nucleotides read TGTGCCAGCAGCCCCCTTCCTGGGACTAGCGGACAAGAGACCCAGTACTTC. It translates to CASSPLPGTSGQETQYF. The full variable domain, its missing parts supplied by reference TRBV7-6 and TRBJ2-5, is GAGVSQSPRYKVTKRGQDVALRCDPISGHVSLYWYRQALGQGPEFLTYFNYEAQQDKSGLPNDRFSAERPEGSISTLTIQRTEQRDSAMYRCASSPLPGTSGQETQYFGPGTRLLVL.

The CDR3: CASSSKGNPAYLHF. CDR3 bases: TGTGCCAGCAGCTCCAAGGGCAATCCCGCTTACCTCCACTTT. The chain links TRBV6-5 to TRBJ1-6, with unresolved D. Germline V lookup: CDR1 MNHEY, CDR2 SVGAGI. V dropped 6 bases and J dropped 15 bases, with 21 bases sitting between them. The CDR3 totals 14 residues.

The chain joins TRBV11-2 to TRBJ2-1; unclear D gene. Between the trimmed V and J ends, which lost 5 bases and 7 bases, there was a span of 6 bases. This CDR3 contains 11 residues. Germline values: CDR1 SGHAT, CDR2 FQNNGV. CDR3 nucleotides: TGTGCCAGCAGCCCGCTGAATGAGCAGTTCTTC. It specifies CASSPLNEQFF.

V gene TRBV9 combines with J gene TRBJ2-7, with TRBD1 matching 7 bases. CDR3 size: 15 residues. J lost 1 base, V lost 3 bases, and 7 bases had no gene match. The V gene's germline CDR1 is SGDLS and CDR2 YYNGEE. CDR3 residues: CASSGRQGASYEQYF. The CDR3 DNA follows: TGTGCCAGCAGCGGCCGACAGGGAGCTTCCTACGAGCAGTACTTC.

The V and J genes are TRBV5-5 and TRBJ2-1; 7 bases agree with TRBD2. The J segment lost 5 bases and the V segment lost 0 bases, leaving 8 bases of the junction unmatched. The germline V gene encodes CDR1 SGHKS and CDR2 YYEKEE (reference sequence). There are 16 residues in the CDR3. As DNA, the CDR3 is TGTGCCAGCAGCTTGGATGCGGGACTACTCAACAATGAGCAGTTCTTC. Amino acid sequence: CASSLDAGLLNNEQFF.

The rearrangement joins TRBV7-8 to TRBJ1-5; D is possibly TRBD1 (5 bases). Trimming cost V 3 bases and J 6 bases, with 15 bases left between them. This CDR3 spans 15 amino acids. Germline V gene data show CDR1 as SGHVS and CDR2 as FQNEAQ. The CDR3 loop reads CASSLGDSRSQPQHF. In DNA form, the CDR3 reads TGTGCCAGCAGCTTGGGGGATTCGAGATCTCAGCCCCAGCATTTT.

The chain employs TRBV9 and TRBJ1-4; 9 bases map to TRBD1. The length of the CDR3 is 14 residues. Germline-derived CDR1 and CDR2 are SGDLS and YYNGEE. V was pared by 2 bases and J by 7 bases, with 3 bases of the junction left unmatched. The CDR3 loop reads CASSVDRGGEKLFF. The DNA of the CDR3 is TGTGCCAGCAGCGTGGACAGGGGAGGTGAAAAACTGTTTTTT.

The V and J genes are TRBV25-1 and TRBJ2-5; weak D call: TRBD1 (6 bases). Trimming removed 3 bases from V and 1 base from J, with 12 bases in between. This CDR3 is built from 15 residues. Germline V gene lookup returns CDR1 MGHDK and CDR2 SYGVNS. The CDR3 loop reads CASSDSHRVQETQYF. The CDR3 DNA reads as TGTGCCAGCAGTGATTCCCACAGGGTCCAAGAGACCCAGTACTTC.

The CDR3 DNA reads as TGCGCCAGCAGCTTGCTGACTAGCGGGGGGGCCTCTTTCCATGAGCAGTTCTTC. It is translated as CASSLLTSGGASFHEQFF. The chain combines TRBV5-1 with TRBJ2-1, with 14 bases aligning to TRBD2. There are 18 residues in the CDR3. The germline V gene has CDR1 SGHRS and CDR2 YFSETQ. J lost 8 bases, V lost 1 base, and 11 bases had no gene match.

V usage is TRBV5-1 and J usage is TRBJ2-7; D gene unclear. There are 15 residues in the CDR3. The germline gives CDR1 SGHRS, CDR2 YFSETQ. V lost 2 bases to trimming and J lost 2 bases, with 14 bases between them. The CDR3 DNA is TGCGCCAGCAGCTTCCTATCTGGGCCCGCCTACGAGCAGTACTTC. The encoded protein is CASSFLSGPAYEQYF.

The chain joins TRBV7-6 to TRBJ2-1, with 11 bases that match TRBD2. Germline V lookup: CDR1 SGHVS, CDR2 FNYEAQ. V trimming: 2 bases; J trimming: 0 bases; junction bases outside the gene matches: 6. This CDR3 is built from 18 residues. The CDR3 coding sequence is TGTGCCAGCAGCTTAACGGCTAGCGGGGGGAGCTCCTACAATGAGCAGTTCTTC. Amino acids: CASSLTASGGSSYNEQFF. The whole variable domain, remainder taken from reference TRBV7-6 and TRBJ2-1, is GAGVSQSPRYKVTKRGQDVALRCDPISGHVSLYWYRQALGQGPEFLTYFNYEAQQDKSGLPNDRFSAERPEGSISTLTIQRTEQRDSAMYRCASSLTASGGSSYNEQFFGPGTRLTVL.

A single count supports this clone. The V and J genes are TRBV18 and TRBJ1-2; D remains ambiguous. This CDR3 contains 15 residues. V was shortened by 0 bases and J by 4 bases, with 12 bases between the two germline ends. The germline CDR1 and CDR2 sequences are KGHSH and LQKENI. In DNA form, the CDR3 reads TGTGCCAGCTCACCACCCTCGTCATTAAGCTATGGCTACACCTTC. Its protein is CASSPPSSLSYGYTF. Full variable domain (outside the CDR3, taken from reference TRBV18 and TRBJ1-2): NAGVMQNPRHLVRRRGQEARLRCSPMKGHSHVYWYRQLPEEGLKFMVYLQKENIIDESGMPKERFSAEFPKEGPSILRIQQVVRGDSAAYFCASSPPSSLSYGYTFGSGTRLTVV.

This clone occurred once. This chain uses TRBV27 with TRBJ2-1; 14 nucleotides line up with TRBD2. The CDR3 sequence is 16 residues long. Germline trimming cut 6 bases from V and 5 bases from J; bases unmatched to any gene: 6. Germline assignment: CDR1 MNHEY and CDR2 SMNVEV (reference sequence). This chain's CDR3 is CASRRTSGGSNNEQFF. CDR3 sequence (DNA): TGTGCCAGCAGACGGACTAGCGGGGGGAGTAACAATGAGCAGTTCTTC.

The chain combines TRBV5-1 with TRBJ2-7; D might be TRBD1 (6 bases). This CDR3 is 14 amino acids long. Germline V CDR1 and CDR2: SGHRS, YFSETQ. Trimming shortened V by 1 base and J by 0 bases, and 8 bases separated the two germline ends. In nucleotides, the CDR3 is TGCGCCAGCAGCTTGAGGACAGACTCCTACGAGCAGTACTTC. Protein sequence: CASSLRTDSYEQYF. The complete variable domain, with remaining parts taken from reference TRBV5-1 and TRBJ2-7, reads KAGVTQTPRYLIKTRGQQVTLSCSPISGHRSVSWYQQTPGQGLQFLFEYFSETQRNKGNFPGRFSGRQFSNSRSEMNVSTLELGDSALYLCASSLRTDSYEQYFGPGTRLTVT.

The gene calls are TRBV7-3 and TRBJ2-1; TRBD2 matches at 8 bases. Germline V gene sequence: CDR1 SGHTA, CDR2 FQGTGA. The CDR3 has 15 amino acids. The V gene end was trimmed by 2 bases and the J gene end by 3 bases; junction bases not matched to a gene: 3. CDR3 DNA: TGTGCCAGCAGCTTACTAGCGGGCGTCTACAATGAGCAGTTCTTC. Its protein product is CASSLLAGVYNEQFF. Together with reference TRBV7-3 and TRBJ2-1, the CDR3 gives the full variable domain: GAGVSQTPSNKVTEKGKYVELRCDPISGHTALYWYRQSLGQGPEFLIYFQGTGAADDSGLPNDRFFAVRPEGSVSTLKIQRTERGDSAVYLCASSLLAGVYNEQFFGPGTRLTVL.

The CDR3 loop reads CASSERSLVNQPQHF. CDR3 coding DNA: TGTGCCAGCAGTGAACGCAGTCTGGTCAACCAGCCCCAGCATTTT. The chain recombines TRBV2 with TRBJ1-5; D remains unclear. The CDR3 has 15 residues. V was clipped by 2 bases and J by 7 bases, with 15 bases between them. Germline loops: CDR1 SNHLY, CDR2 FYNNEI.

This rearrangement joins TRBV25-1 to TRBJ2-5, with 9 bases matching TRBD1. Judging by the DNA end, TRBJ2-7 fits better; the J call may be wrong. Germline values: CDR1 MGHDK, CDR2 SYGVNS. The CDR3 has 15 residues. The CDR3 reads CASSTLDRGDDEQYF. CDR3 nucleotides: TGTGCCAGCAGTACCCTAGACAGGGGGGACGACGAGCAGTACTTC.

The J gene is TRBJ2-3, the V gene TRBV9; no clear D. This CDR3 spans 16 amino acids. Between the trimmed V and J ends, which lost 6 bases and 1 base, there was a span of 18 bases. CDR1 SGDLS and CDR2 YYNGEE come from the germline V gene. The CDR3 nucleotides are TGTGCCAGCACGGTCGGAGCTGTTCCTGGCACAGATACGCAGTATTTT. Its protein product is CASTVGAVPGTDTQYF.

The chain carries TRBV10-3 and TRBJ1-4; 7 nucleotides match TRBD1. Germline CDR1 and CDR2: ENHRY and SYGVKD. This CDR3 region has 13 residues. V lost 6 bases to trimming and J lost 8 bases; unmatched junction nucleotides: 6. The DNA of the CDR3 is TGTGCCATCAGCTCGACAGGGAGGGAAAAACTGTTTTTT. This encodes CAISSTGREKLFF.

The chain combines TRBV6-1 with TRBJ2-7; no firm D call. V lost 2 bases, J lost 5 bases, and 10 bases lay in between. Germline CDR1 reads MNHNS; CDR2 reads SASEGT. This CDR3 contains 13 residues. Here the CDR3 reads CASSEWTLDEQYF. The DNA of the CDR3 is TGTGCCAGCAGTGAATGGACGCTGGACGAGCAGTACTTC.

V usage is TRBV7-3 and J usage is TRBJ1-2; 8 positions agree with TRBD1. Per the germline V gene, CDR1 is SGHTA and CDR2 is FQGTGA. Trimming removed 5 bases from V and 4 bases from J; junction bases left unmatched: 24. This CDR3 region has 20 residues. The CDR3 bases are TGTGCCAGCAGCCACCCGCCTCGGGGGGGACAGGTTGAACTATGCTATGGCTACACCTTC. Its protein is CASSHPPRGGQVELCYGYTF.

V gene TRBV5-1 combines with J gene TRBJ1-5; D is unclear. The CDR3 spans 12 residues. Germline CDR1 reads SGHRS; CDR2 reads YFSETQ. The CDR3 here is CTTWAGNQPQHF. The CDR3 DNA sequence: TGCACGACGTGGGCAGGCAATCAGCCCCAGCATTTT. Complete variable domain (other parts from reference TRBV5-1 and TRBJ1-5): KAGVTQTPRYLIKTRGQQVTLSCSPISGHRSVSWYQQTPGQGLQFLFEYFSETQRNKGNFPGRFSGRQFSNSRSEMNVSTLELGDSALYLCTTWAGNQPQHFGDGTRLSIL.

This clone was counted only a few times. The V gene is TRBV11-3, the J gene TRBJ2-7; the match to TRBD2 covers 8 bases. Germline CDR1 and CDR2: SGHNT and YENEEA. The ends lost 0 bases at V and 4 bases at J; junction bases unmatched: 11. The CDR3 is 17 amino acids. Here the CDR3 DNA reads TGTGCCAGCAGCTTAGATGTCCTAGCGGGCTATGGATACGAGCAGTACTTC. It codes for CASSLDVLAGYGYEQYF. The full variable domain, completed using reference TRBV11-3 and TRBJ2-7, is EAGVVQSPRYKIIEKKQPVAFWCNPISGHNTLYWYLQNLGQGPELLIRYENEEAVDDSQLPKDRFSAERLKGVDSTLKIQPAELGDSAVYLCASSLDVLAGYGYEQYFGPGTRLTVT.

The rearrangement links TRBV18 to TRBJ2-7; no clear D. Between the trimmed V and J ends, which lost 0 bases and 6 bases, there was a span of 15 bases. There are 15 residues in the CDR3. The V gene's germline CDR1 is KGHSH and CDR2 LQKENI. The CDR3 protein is CASSPPSQKGREQYF. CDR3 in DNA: TGTGCCAGCTCACCACCCTCCCAGAAGGGCCGCGAGCAGTACTTC.

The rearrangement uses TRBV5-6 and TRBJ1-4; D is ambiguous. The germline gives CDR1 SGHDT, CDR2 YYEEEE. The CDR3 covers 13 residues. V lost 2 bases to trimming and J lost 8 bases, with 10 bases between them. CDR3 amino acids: CASSFFRSEKLFF. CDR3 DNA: TGTGCCAGCAGCTTCTTCAGGAGCGAAAAACTGTTTTTT.